This T cell receptor (beta chain) is drawn from a study of cytomegalovirus exposure and HLA in healthy donors (TCRdb year 2017). Describing the broader study: According to a later analysis, the 120 or so validation repertoires were produced on the same platform as the approximately 690 repertoires of the first cohort. Along with the roughly 670-subject first cohort, a separate validation cohort of over a hundred different subjects was used. The aim of the study was to test whether cataloging public T cell receptors could identify signatures of past pathogen exposure. High-throughput TCR immunosequencing, statistical association of individual TCRs with disease status, and machine learning were combined to predict cytomegalovirus infection status.

The CDR3 goes from the cysteine to the phenylalanine over 16 residues. This entry keeps only the CDR3 DNA: 48 bases, framed from base 1. In the germline V gene, CDR1 corresponds to SGHRS and CDR2 to YFSETQ. V is cut back by 0 bases and J by 4 bases, with 4 bases in the junction unmatched. A word on this clone: Its binding antigen is unknown. No base quality information exists; no much larger clone differs at one position.

Libraries came from the immunoSEQ multiplex PCR assay. Turning to the authors' computational methods: A statistical classification framework was developed to diagnose cytomegalovirus status using the catalog of TCR beta chain sequences. TCRdb limited this immuneACCESS table to in-frame rearrangements with V and J called. A share of clones is missing; checked studies link under half to unresolved V genes, and the rest is unexplained. V, J and clone size are taken as reported in that table, and D and trimming were inferred from the DNA itself. The sample records about 140,000 clones, around 85% of which are singletons. The top ten constitute just under 3% of the sample. Points the paper makes about the study in general: In vitro tests confirmed that a few of the cytomegalovirus-associated TCR beta chains recognize cytomegalovirus antigens. Most TCR sequences were observed very rarely across donors, whereas some public TCRs were present in many individuals. The study listed 150 to 200 TCR beta chains as associated with cytomegalovirus. All 120 repertoires were used to score co-occurrence in the validation cohort in a later analysis, because that analysis had no HLA typing for the cohort. Subsequent analysis determined that TCRs grouped into clusters in the first cohort also showed a tendency toward co-occurrence across the 120 or so validation repertoires, and approximately 93% of cluster scores exceeded 0. The classifier was reported to diagnose cytomegalovirus status with high specificity and sensitivity in both the original cohort and the validation cohort. The authors suggested that the approach could potentially be generalized to other disease states and immunological phenotypes.

Separate from the roughly 700-subject first cohort, the validation cohort of some 130 subjects was the group to which the donors belonged. Sequencing was carried out using PBMCs. The V gene is TRBV5-1 and the J gene is TRBJ2-3; 11 nucleotides in the junction match TRBD2. The TCR was taken from a man aged 18 to 29 in good health and CMV-seronegative. The bases read TGCGCCAGCAGCTTGGCACTAGCGGGAGTGGCAGATACGCAGTATTTT. Translated, it gives CASSLALAGVADTQYF.